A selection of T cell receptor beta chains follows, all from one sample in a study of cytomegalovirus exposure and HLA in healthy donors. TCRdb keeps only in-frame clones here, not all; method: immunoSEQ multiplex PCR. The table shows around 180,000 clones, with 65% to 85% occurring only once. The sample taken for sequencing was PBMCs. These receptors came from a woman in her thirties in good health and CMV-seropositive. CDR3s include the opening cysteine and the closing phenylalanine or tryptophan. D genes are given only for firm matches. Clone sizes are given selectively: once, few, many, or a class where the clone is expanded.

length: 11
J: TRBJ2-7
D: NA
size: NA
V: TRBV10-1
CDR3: CASSESGEQYF
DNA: TGCGCCAGCAGTGAGTCGGGCGAGCAGTACTTC

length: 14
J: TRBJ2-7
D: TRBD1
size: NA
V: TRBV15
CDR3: CATSRPDRAYEQYF
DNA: TGTGCCACCAGCAGACCCGACAGGGCCTACGAGCAGTACTTC

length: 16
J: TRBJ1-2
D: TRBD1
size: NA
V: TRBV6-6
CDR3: CASSKSQGANNYGYTF
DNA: TGTGCCAGCAGTAAATCGCAGGGGGCGAATAACTATGGCTACACCTTC

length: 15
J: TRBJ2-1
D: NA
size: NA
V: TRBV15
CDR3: CATNFRRGGDNEQFF
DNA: TGTGCCACCAACTTCAGGAGGGGGGGAGACAATGAGCAGTTCTTC

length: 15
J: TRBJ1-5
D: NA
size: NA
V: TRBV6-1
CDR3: CASNPGYLSNQPQHF
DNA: TGTGCCAGCAATCCAGGATACTTAAGCAATCAGCCCCAGCATTTT

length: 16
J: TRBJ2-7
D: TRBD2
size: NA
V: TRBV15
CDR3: CATSSGTSGADYEQYF
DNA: TGTGCCACCAGCAGCGGGACTAGCGGGGCCGACTACGAGCAGTACTTC

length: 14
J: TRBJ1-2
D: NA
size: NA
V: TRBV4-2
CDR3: CASSQSQGGYGYTF
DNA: TGTGCCAGCAGCCAGTCGCAGGGAGGATATGGCTACACCTTC

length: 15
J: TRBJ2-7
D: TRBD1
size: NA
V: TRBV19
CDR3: CASSRGTGNRLGQYF
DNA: TGTGCCAGTAGTAGAGGGACAGGGAACCGTCTCGGGCAGTACTTC

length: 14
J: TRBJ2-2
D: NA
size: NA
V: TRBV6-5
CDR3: CASRQQRNTGELFF
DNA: TGTGCCAGCAGGCAACAAAGGAACACCGGGGAGCTGTTTTTT

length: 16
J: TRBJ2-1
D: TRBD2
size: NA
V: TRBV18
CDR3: CASSPGGRVAYNEQFF
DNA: TGTGCCAGCTCACCGGGCGGGAGGGTAGCCTACAATGAGCAGTTCTTC

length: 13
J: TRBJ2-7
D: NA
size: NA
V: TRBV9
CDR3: CASSPGSLYEQYF
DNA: TGTGCCAGCAGCCCCGGGTCGCTCTACGAGCAGTACTTC

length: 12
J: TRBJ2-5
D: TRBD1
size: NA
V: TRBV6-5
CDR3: CASSPTGQTQYF
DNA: TGTGCCAGCAGTCCGACAGGGCAAACCCAGTACTTC

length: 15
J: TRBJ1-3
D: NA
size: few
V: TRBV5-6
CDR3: CASSLGFGAGNTIYF
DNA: TGTGCCAGCAGCTTGGGATTCGGGGCTGGAAACACCATATATTTT

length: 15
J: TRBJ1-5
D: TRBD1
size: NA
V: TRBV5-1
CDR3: CASSRTGNGDQPQHF
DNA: TGCGCCAGCAGCCGGACAGGGAACGGCGATCAGCCCCAGCATTTT

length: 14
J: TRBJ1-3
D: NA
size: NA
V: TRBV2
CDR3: CASSEGHSGNTIYF
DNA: TGTGCCAGCAGTGAGGGACACTCTGGAAACACCATATATTTT

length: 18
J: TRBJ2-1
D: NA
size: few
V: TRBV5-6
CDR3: CASSSRQLGFSSYNEQFF
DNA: TGTGCCAGCAGCTCCCGACAATTGGGCTTCAGCTCCTACAATGAGCAGTTCTTC

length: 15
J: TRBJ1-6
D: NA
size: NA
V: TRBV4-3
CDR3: CASSLYREGDSPLHF
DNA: TGCGCCAGCAGCCTATACAGGGAGGGGGATTCACCCCTCCACTTT

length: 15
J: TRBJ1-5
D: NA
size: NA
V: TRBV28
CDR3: CASSPRDTYNQPQHF
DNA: TGTGCCAGCAGTCCCAGGGACACCTACAATCAGCCCCAGCATTTT

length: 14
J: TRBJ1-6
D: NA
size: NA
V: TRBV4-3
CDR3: CASSSAGNNSPLHF
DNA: TGCGCCAGCAGCTCGGCAGGGAATAATTCACCCCTCCACTTT

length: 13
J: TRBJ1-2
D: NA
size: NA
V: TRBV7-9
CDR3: CASSLTATYGYTF
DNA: TGTGCCAGCAGCTTGACTGCCACCTATGGCTACACCTTC

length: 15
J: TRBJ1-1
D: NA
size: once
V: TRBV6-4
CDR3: CASSPGRGGNTEAFF
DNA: TGTGCCAGCTCCCCCGGTAGGGGCGGAAACACTGAAGCTTTCTTT

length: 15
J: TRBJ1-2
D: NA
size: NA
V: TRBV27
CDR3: CASSLSSLGDYGYTF
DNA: TGTGCCAGCAGTTTATCCTCATTAGGGGACTATGGCTACACCTTC

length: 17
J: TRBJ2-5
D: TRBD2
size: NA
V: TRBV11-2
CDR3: CASSLGRTSGGQETQYF
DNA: TGTGCCAGCAGCTTAGGGAGGACTAGCGGGGGGCAAGAGACCCAGTACTTC

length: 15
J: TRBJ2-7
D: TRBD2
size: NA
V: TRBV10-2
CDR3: CASRTSGGSGYEQYF
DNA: TGCGCCAGCAGGACTAGCGGGGGGTCAGGCTACGAGCAGTACTTC

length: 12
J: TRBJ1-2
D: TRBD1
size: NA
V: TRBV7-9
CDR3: CASSLEGGGYTF
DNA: TGTGCCAGCAGCTTAGAAGGGGGCGGCTACACCTTC

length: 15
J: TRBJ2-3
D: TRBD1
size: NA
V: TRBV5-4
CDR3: CASSLDRGITDTQYF
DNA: TGTGCCAGCAGCTTGGACAGGGGTATCACAGATACGCAGTATTTT

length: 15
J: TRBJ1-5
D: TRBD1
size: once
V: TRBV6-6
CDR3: CASSYLGQRNQPQHF
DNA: TGTGCCAGCAGTTACTTGGGACAGAGAAATCAGCCCCAGCATTTT

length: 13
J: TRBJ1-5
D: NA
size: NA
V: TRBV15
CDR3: CATSPQGAMAQHF
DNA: TGTGCCACCAGCCCCCAAGGGGCAATGGCCCAGCATTTT

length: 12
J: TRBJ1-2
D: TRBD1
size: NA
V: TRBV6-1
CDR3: CATPTGGNGYTF
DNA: TGTGCCACTCCGACAGGGGGCAATGGCTACACCTTC

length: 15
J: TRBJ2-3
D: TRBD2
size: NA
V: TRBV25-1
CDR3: CASTPWGTSGVTQYF
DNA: TGTGCCAGCACCCCGTGGGGGACTAGCGGAGTTACGCAGTATTTT

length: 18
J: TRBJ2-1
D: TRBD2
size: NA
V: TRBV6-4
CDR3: CASSDISGGSSGRCEQFF
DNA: TGTGCCAGCAGTGATATTTCAGGAGGGTCTAGCGGGAGGTGTGAGCAGTTCTTC

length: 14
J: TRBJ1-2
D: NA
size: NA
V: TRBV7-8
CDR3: CASSPTQGNYGYTF
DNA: TGTGCCAGCAGCCCAACACAGGGAAACTATGGCTACACCTTC

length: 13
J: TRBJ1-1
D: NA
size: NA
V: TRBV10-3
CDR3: CAISEPKNTEAFF
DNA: TGTGCCATCAGTGAGCCCAAAAACACTGAAGCTTTCTTT

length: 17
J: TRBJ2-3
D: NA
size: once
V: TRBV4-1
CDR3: CASSQGPRETSTDTQYF
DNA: TGCGCCAGCAGCCAAGGGCCCCGGGAGACAAGCACAGATACGCAGTATTTT

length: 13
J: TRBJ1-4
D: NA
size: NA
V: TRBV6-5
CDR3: CASSFGGGEKLFF
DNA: TGTGCCAGCAGTTTTGGGGGAGGTGAAAAACTGTTTTTT

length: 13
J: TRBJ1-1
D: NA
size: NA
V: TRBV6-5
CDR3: CASSYGPRGKAFF
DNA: TGTGCCAGCAGTTACGGGCCTAGGGGAAAAGCTTTCTTT

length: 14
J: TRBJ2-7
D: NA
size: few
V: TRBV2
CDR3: CASSELAGRLEQYF
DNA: TGTGCCAGCAGTGAGCTTGCAGGCCGTTTAGAGCAGTACTTC

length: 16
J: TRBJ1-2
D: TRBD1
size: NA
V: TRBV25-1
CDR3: CASSASSGGFGYGYTF
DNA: TGTGCCAGCAGTGCCTCCTCAGGGGGGTTTGGCTATGGCTACACCTTC

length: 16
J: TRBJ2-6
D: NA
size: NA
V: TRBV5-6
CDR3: CASSLVVGSGANVLTF
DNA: TGTGCCAGCAGCTTGGTAGTGGGGTCTGGGGCTAACGTCCTGACTTTC

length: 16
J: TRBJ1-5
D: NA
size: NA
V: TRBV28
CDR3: CASSLSSGFGHQPQHF
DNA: TGTGCCAGCAGTTTATCATCAGGCTTCGGCCATCAGCCCCAGCATTTT

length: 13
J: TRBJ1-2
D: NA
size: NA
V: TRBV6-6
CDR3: CASSSGSGYGYTF
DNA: TGTGCCAGCAGTTCAGGGTCGGGCTATGGCTACACCTTC